Presented here are 4 T cell receptor beta chains from one specimen sequenced in a study of spatial heterogeneity in lung cancer. TCRdb re-called the 5' RACE reads through MiXCR, storing one row per CDR3 protein. The table has more than 80,000 distinct CDR3 sequences, less than 15% seen once; the top ten hold just over 40%. As to time point: sample taken at primary tumor resection. The sequences come from PBMCs, collected at surgery. Receptors were obtained from a male donor with early-stage non-small cell lung cancer.

J is TRBJ1-4 and V is TRBV28; D gene unclear. The germline V and J ends were trimmed by 6 bases and 8 bases, with 10 bases remaining between them. CDR1 and CDR2 from the germline V gene are MDHEN and SYDVKM. This CDR3 is 12 amino acids long. CDR3 amino acids: CASSWLDEKLFF. As DNA, the CDR3 is TGTGCCAGCAGCTGGTTGGACGAAAAACTGTTTTTT. Full variable domain (rest looked up from reference TRBV28 and TRBJ1-4): DVKVTQSSRYLVKRTGEKVFLECVQDMDHENMFWYRQDPGLGLRLIYFSYDVKMKEKGDIPEGYSVSREKKERFSLILESASTNQTSMYLCASSWLDEKLFFGSGTQLSVL.

In this sample, this clonotype turned up a few times. The gene calls are TRBV9 and TRBJ2-1; TRBD1 matches at 9 bases. Germline CDR1 and CDR2: SGDLS and YYNGEE. The CDR3 totals 18 residues. V was pared by 2 bases and J by 0 bases, with 9 bases of the junction left unmatched. CDR3: CASSVGTGFSASYNEQFF. In DNA, the CDR3 is TGTGCCAGCAGCGTTGGGACAGGGTTTTCAGCCTCCTACAATGAGCAGTTCTTC.

This clonotype was detected only a few times. This chain uses TRBV3-1 with TRBJ2-3, with D possibly being TRBD1 (6 bases). The CDR3 spans 14 residues. The V end was cut by 0 bases, the J end by 3 bases, with 7 bases between. Germline assignment: CDR1 LGHDT and CDR2 YNNKEL (reference sequence). The CDR3 DNA reads as TGTGCCAGCAGCCAAGAAGGACAGACAGATACGCAGTATTTT. It is translated as CASSQEGQTDTQYF.

Ten or more counts support this clonotype. The V call is TRBV20-1, the J call TRBJ2-1; 7 nucleotides align to TRBD1. Trimming at V came to 2 bases and at J to 6 bases, leaving 7 bases not matched to a gene. The CDR3 runs to 14 residues. CDR1 DFQATT and CDR2 SNEGSKA come from the germline V gene (reference sequence). CDR3 protein: CSARTGTAGNEQFF. The CDR3 DNA follows: TGCAGTGCTAGAACCGGGACAGCCGGCAATGAGCAGTTCTTC.